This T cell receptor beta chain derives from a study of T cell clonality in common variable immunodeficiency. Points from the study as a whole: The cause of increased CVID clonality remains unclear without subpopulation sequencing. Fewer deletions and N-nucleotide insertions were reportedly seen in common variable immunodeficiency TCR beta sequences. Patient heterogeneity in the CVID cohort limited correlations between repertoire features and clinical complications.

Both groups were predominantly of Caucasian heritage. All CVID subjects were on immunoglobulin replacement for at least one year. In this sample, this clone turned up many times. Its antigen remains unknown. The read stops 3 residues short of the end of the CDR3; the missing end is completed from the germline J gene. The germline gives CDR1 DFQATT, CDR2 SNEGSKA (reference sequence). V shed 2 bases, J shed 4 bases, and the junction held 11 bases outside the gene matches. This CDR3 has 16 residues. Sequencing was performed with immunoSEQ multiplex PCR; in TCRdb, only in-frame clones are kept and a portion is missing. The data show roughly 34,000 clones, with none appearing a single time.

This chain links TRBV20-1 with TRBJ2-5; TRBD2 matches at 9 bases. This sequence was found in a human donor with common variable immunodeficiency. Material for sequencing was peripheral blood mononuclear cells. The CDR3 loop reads CSARSPGSGSSETQYF. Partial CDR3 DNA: TGCAGTGCTAGATCTCCGGGTAGCGGGAGTTCAGAGACC.